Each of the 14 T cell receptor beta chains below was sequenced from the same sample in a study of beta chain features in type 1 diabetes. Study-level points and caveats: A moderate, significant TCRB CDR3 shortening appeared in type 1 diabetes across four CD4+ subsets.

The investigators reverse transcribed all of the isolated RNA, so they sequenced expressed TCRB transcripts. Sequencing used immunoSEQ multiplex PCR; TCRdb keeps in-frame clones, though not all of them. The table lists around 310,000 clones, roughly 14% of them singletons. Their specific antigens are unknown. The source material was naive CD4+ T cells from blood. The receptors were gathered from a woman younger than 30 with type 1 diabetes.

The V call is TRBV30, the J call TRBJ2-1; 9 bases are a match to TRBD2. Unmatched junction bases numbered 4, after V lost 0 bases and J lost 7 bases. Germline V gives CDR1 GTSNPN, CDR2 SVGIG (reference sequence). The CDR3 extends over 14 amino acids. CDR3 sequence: CAWSVRLAVNEQFF. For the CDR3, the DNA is TGTGCCTGGAGTGTACGACTAGCGGTTAATGAGCAGTTCTTC.

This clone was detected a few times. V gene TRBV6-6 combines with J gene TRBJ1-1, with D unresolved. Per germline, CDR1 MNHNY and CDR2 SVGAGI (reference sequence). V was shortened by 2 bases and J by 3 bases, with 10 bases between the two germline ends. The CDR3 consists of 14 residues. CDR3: CASSYPPQYTEAFF. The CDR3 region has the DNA TGTGCCAGCAGTTACCCCCCCCAGTACACTGAAGCTTTCTTT.

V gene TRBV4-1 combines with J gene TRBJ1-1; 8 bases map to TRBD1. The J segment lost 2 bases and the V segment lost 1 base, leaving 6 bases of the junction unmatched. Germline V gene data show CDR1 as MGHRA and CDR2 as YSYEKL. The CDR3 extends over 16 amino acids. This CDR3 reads CASSQVQGAINTEAFF. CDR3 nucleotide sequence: TGCGCCAGCAGCCAAGTCCAGGGGGCGATAAACACTGAAGCTTTCTTT.

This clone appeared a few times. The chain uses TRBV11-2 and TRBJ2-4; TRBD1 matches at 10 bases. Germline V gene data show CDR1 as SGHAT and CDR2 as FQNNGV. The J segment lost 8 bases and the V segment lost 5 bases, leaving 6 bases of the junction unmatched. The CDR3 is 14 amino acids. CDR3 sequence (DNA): TGTGCCAGCAGCCCCGGGACAGGGGTGGACATTCAGTACTTC. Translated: CASSPGTGVDIQYF.

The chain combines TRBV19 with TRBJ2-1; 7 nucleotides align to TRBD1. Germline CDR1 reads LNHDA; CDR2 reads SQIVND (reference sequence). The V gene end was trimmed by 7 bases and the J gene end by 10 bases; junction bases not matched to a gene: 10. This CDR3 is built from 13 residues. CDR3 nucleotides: TGTGCCAGTACCCACAGACAGGGTGGAGAGCAGTTCTTC. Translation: CASTHRQGGEQFF.

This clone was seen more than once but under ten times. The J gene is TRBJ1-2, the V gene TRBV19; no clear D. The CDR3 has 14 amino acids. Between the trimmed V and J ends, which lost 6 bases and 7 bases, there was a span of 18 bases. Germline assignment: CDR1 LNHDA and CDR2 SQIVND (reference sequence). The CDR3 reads CASRRTSLGLGYTF. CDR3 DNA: TGTGCCAGTAGACGGACCTCACTAGGACTTGGCTACACCTTC.

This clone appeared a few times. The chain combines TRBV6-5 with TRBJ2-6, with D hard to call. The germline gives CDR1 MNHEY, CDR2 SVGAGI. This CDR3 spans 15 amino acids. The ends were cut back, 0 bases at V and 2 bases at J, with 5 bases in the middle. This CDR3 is CASSYSSAGANVLTF. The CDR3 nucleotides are TGTGCCAGCAGTTACTCTTCTGCTGGGGCCAACGTCCTGACTTTC.

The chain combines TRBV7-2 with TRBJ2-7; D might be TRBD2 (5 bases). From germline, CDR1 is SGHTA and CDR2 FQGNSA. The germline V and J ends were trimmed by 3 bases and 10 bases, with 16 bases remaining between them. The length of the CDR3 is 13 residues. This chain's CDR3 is CASSFGVGAEQYV. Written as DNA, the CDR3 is TGTGCCAGCAGCTTTGGTGTGGGAGCGGAACAGTACGTC.

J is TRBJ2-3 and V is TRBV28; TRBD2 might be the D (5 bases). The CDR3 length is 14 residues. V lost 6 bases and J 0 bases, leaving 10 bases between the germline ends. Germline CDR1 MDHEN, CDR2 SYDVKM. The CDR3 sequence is CASRRAVSTDTQYF. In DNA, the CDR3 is TGTGCCAGCAGGAGAGCGGTTAGCACAGATACGCAGTATTTT.

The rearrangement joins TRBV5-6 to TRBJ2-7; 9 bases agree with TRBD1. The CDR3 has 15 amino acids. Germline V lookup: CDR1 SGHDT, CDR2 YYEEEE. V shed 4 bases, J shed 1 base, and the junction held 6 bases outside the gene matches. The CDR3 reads CASSQVGQGSYEQYF. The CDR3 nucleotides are TGTGCCAGCAGCCAGGTGGGACAGGGATCCTACGAGCAGTACTTC.

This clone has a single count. CDR3 in DNA: TGCGCCAGCAGCTTGGCCCCTCAGAGACAGGGGCTCCAAGGCGGCTACACCTTC. Amino acids: CASSLAPQRQGLQGGYTF. The chain joins TRBV5-1 to TRBJ1-2; 8 bases agree with TRBD1. Germline CDR1 SGHRS, CDR2 YFSETQ. This CDR3 comprises 18 residues. Germline trimming cut 0 bases from V and 8 bases from J; bases unmatched to any gene: 18.

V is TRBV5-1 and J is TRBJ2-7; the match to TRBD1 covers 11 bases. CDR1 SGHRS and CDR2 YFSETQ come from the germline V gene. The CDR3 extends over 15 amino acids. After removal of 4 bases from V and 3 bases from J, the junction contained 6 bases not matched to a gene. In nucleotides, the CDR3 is TGCGCCAGCAGCCGCCGGACAGGGGGCCTCTACGAGCAGTACTTC. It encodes CASSRRTGGLYEQYF.

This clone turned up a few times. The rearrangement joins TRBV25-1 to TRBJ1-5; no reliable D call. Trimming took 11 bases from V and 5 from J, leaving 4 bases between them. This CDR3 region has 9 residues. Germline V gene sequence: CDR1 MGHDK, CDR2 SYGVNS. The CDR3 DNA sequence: TGTGCCGGGCATCAGCCCCAGCATTTT. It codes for CAGHQPQHF.

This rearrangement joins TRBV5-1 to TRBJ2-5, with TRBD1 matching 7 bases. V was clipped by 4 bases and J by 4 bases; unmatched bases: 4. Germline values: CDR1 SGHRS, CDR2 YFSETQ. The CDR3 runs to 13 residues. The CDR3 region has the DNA TGCGCCAGCAGCCACAGACAGGGAGAGACCCAGTACTTC. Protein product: CASSHRQGETQYF.